This TCR beta chain was recovered during a study of regulatory T cells in long-lasting Graves disease. Study-wide results and limits: Compared with new cases, persistent Graves' patients showed reduced TCR diversity. Among persistent patients, a larger number of public clonotypes were shared (about 3,000) than among newly diagnosed patients (966).

Time point: newly diagnosed GD, antithyroid drugs for less than 3 months. Isolated PBMC RNA provided the starting material for the TCR library. The peripheral blood volume drawn was approximately 9 milliliters, and it was collected into EDTA tubes. This clonotype occurred many times. Its antigen remains unidentified. CDR3 regions were amplified by Arm-PCR using iRepertoire HTBI primers to build TCR beta libraries. MiXCR, run by TCRdb on the multiplex PCR reads, gives a single entry per CDR3 protein. The sample includes over 200,000 distinct CDR3 sequences, about 16% of them seen just once. Sequencing was performed on peripheral blood mononuclear cells (PBMCs), taken at new diagnosis, from a patient treated with antithyroid drugs. This receptor was identified in a female donor with Graves disease.

Written as DNA, the CDR3 is TGTGCCAGCAGCTTAGTTGGGACAGGGGACGATGAGCAGTTCTTC. Residues: CASSLVGTGDDEQFF. V is TRBV11-2 and J is TRBJ2-1, with 10 bases identical to TRBD1. The V gene end was trimmed by 1 base and the J gene end by 8 bases; junction bases not matched to a gene: 5. This CDR3 is 15 amino acids long. Germline V lookup: CDR1 SGHAT, CDR2 FQNNGV.